This T cell receptor beta chain was captured in a study of T cell changes during pregnancy in multiple sclerosis. This CDR3 is 16 amino acids long. Looked up from germline, CDR1 is MNHEY and CDR2 is SVGAGI. J lost 1 base, V lost 2 bases, and 6 bases had no gene match. Only in-frame clones appear in the TCRdb table, and some are missing; sequencing was by immunoSEQ multiplex PCR. The table lists 75,000 to 90,000 clones, over 85% of them singletons, with 0.21% in the top ten. The V and J genes are TRBV6-5 and TRBJ2-5; 8 positions agree with TRBD1. Sequencing used CD4+ T cells from peripheral blood mononuclear cells, obtained before pregnancy. The receptor was derived from a female donor with multiple sclerosis, enrolled in a pregnancy study. The CDR3 is CASSYAGQGSQETQYF. The CDR3 region has the DNA TGTGCCAGCAGTTACGCCGGACAGGGCAGCCAAGAGACCCAGTACTTC.